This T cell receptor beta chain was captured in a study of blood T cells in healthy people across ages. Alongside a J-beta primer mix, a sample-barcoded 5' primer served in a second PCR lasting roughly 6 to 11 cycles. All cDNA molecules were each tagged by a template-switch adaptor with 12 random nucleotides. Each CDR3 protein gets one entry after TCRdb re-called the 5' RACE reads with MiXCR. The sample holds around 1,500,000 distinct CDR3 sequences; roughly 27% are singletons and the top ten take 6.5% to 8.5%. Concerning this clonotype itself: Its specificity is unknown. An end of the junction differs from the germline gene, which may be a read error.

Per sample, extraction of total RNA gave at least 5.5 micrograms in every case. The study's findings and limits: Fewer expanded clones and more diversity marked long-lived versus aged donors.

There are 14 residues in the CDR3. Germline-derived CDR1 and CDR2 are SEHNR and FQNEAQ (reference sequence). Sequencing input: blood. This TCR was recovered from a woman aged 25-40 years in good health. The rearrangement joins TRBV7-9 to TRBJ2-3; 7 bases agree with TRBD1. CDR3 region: CASSLTGWTDMQYF. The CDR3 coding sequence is TGTGCCAGCAGCTTGACAGGGTGGACAGATATGCAGTATTTT.